What follows are 13 T cell receptor beta chains derived from one specimen sequenced in a study of shared clonotypes between healthy human individuals. Measured with immunoSEQ multiplex PCR; TCRdb has only the in-frame clones, and not every one. The table has about 2.3 million clones, less than 95% seen once. The material sequenced was naive CD4+ T cells from PBMCs. Subset indicated: CD45RA+ positively selected. The receptors stem from a man younger than 35 in good health. Some clones in this sample may be carry-over from other donors' samples.

The genes are TRBV28 and TRBJ2-1; 10 nucleotides match TRBD1. Germline CDR1 reads MDHEN; CDR2 reads SYDVKM. V dropped 6 bases and J dropped 7; count of bases not matched to a gene: 9. CDR3 length equals 15 residues. The CDR3 DNA reads TGTGCCAGCAGAGCGCGGGACAGGGGAAGGAATGAGCAGTTCTTC. This codes for CASRARDRGRNEQFF.

This sequence joins TRBV11-3 and TRBJ1-5, with TRBD1 matching over 8 bases. This CDR3 is 17 amino acids long. The V and J ends lost 0 bases and 5 bases, in that order; junction bases with no gene match: 9. CDR1 and CDR2 (germline): SGHNT, YENEEA. The CDR3 DNA sequence: TGTGCCAGCAGCTTAGAGCCGGAGGACAGGGCATATCAGCCCCAGCATTTT. This sequence encodes CASSLEPEDRAYQPQHF.

Only a few counts were recorded for this clone. Other DNA sequences from this sample encode an identical CDR3 as well. The chain carries TRBV5-1 and TRBJ2-7; D is perhaps TRBD1 (6 bases). The germline CDR1 and CDR2 sequences are SGHRS and YFSETQ. The CDR3 loop spans 14 amino acids. V was shortened by 0 bases and J by 1 base, with 8 bases between the two germline ends. The CDR3 region is CASSLGTASYEQYF. CDR3 nucleotides: TGCGCCAGCAGCTTGGGGACAGCTTCCTACGAGCAGTACTTC.

The table lists this clone with a few counts. V and J are TRBV9 and TRBJ2-1; tentative D call: TRBD1 (6 bases). Between the trimmed V and J ends, which lost 4 bases and 2 bases, there was a span of 13 bases. This CDR3 has 15 amino acids. Germline assignment: CDR1 SGDLS and CDR2 YYNGEE. CDR3 sequence: CASSPHEGAYNEQFF. Here the CDR3 DNA reads TGTGCCAGCAGCCCCCATGAGGGGGCCTACAATGAGCAGTTCTTC.

The J gene is TRBJ2-1, the V gene TRBV6-5; 9 nucleotides match TRBD2. The V and J ends lost 2 bases and 9 bases, in that order; junction bases with no gene match: 5. The CDR3 covers 14 residues. Germline loops: CDR1 MNHEY, CDR2 SVGAGI. CDR3 amino acids: CASSYGQREVEQFF. The CDR3 DNA sequence: TGTGCCAGCAGTTACGGCCAGCGGGAGGTTGAGCAGTTCTTC.

This rearrangement joins TRBV5-1 to TRBJ1-1, with D unresolved. V lost 0 bases to trimming and J lost 4 bases, with 10 bases between them. Germline CDR1 is SGHRS and CDR2 is YFSETQ. The CDR3 extends over 14 amino acids. The CDR3 reads CASSLAWWGTEAFF. CDR3 nucleotides: TGCGCCAGCAGCTTGGCTTGGTGGGGCACTGAAGCTTTCTTT.

V usage is TRBV7-2 and J usage is TRBJ2-7; possibly TRBD2 for D (6 bases). Germline V gene sequence: CDR1 SGHTA, CDR2 FQGNSA. Trimming stripped 5 bases from V and 6 bases from J, with 11 bases between. The CDR3 consists of 12 residues. The CDR3 here is CASSGRSLEQYF. The DNA of the CDR3 is TGTGCCAGCAGCGGGAGGTCGCTCGAGCAGTACTTC.

The chain employs TRBV28 and TRBJ1-1, with 8 positions matching TRBD1. Germline trimming cut 10 bases from V and 1 base from J; bases unmatched to any gene: 8. This CDR3 is 14 amino acids long. Germline values: CDR1 MDHEN, CDR2 SYDVKM. The CDR3, as DNA: TGTGCCACTACAGGGGGGGGGTCGAACACTGAAGCTTTCTTT. Encoded protein: CATTGGGSNTEAFF.

The chain joins TRBV27 to TRBJ1-2; D is undetermined. This CDR3 has 14 amino acids. Germline-derived CDR1 and CDR2 are MNHEY and SMNVEV (reference sequence). The germline V and J ends were trimmed by 0 bases and 3 bases, with 8 bases remaining between them. DNA for the CDR3: TGTGCCAGCAGTTTATCTTGGGAATACTATGGCTACACCTTC. It yields the protein CASSLSWEYYGYTF.

The chain couples TRBV7-3 to TRBJ1-2, with D unresolved. CDR3 length: 12 residues. The V and J ends lost 5 bases and 3 bases respectively, with 7 bases between them. The germline V gene has CDR1 SGHTA and CDR2 FQGTGA. CDR3 loop: CASSERDYGYTF. The DNA for the CDR3 is TGTGCCAGCAGCGAAAGGGACTATGGCTACACCTTC.

V is TRBV7-3 and J is TRBJ2-7; TRBD2 matches 9 bases. The junction had 8 bases not matched to a gene; V was cut back by 5 bases and J by 6 bases. The CDR3 covers 14 residues. Germline CDR1 is SGHTA and CDR2 is FQGTGA. CDR3 protein: CASSLRAGGPEQYF. CDR3 in DNA: TGTGCCAGCAGCCTTCGAGCGGGGGGCCCCGAGCAGTACTTC.

V gene TRBV4-2 combines with J gene TRBJ2-7; tentative D call: TRBD2 (6 bases). CDR3 size: 14 residues. Trimming cost V 3 bases and J 7 bases, with 16 bases left between them. The germline V gene has CDR1 LGHNA and CDR2 YNFKEQ. DNA for the CDR3: TGTGCCAGCAGCCATGGAGGACTAATTCCTGAGCAGTACTTC. Its protein is CASSHGGLIPEQYF.

The V and J genes are TRBV2 and TRBJ2-7; 12 bases agree with TRBD2. J was trimmed by 6 bases and V by 4 bases; bases with no gene match: 4. Germline assignment: CDR1 SNHLY and CDR2 FYNNEI. The CDR3 covers 14 residues. CDR3 loop: CASSGGTSGFEQYF. CDR3 bases: TGTGCCAGCAGTGGAGGGACTAGCGGGTTCGAGCAGTACTTC.